This T cell receptor (beta chain) was sequenced during a study of T-cell reconstitution after alpha-beta-depleted transplantation in children. In its sample, this clonotype was seen a few times. Preparation of the TCRbeta library used unique molecular identifiers. TCRdb redid the calling of the PCR reads with MiXCR, one entry per CDR3 protein. The repertoire includes a few hundred thousand distinct CDR3 sequences, approximately 10% of them detected once, and about 2.3% sits in the top ten. The receptor was derived from a human donor who donated a stem cell graft to a child with acute lymphoblastic leukemia. Source: PBMCs from the stem cell graft donor, taken from the stem cell graft.

The CDR3 loop reads CASSRPGTGVTDTQYF. CDR3 in DNA: TGCGCCAGCAGTCGCCCAGGGACAGGGGTGACAGATACGCAGTATTTT. The chain recombines TRBV5-1 with TRBJ2-3; TRBD1 agrees at 10 bases. Germline V gives CDR1 SGHRS, CDR2 YFSETQ. This CDR3 spans 16 amino acids. Trimming took 5 bases from V and 3 from J; bases not matched to a gene: 9.